This TCR beta chain was identified during a study of shared clonotypes between healthy human individuals. Study in general: CD4 naive cells filled three plates per donor, CD4 memory three, CD8 naive two and CD8 memory one. Study outcomes and limitations: Naive CD4 clonotypes overlapped across a few donors at roughly 5.1%.

The germline V gene has CDR1 SGDLS and CDR2 YYNGEE. CDR3 length: 15 amino acids. The V end was cut by 0 bases, the J end by 5 bases, with 14 bases between. TCRdb's table, derived via immunoSEQ multiplex PCR, lists solely in-frame clones and lacks some. This table holds 550,000 to 700,000 clones, roughly 73% found once. Concerning this clone itself: The target antigen is unknown.

Sequenced: memory CD4+ T cells sorted from blood. Subset specified: CD45RA-negative fraction. This sequence joins TRBV9 and TRBJ2-5; D tentatively reads TRBD1 or TRBD2 (5 bases each). The receptor's source is a woman aged 30 to 39 in good health. CDR3 sequence: CASSVGWGYGETQYF. CDR3 in DNA: TGTGCCAGCAGCGTAGGTTGGGGGTATGGGGAGACCCAGTACTTC.